Described below is a single TCR beta chain sequence and its context. These data come from a study of regulatory T cells in long-lasting Graves disease. Study summary: Positivity for TSH receptor antibodies plus over 5 years of antithyroid drugs meant persistent Graves' disease.

Arm-PCR with iRepertoire HTBI primers amplified the CDR3 regions for these TCR beta libraries. Original processing methods: The identification of roughly 62 TRBV and roughly 15 TRBJ segments was made across samples. A single record per CDR3 protein comes from TCRdb applying MiXCR to the multiplex PCR reads. For this entry, the V and J calls and clone size follow TCRdb and not the study's own pipeline. The table has a few hundred thousand distinct CDR3 sequences, approximately 20% seen once. Indicated time point: persistent/refractory GD, antithyroid drugs over 5 years with positive TRAb. RNA isolated from PBMCs was used to make the TCR library. The sample here was peripheral blood mononuclear cells (PBMCs), taken when the disease was refractory, from a patient treated with antithyroid drugs. The sequence came from a female donor with Graves disease.

CDR3 in DNA: TGTGCCAGCAGCCTACTGATCAGGGGGCGTCAGCCCCAGCATTTT. Residues: CASSLLIRGRQPQHF. This sequence joins TRBV6-1 and TRBJ1-5, with 8 bases aligning to TRBD1. V lost 6 bases and J lost 6; bases outside the gene matches: 10. There are 15 residues in the CDR3. Germline V gives CDR1 MNHNS, CDR2 SASEGT.